The 24 T cell receptor beta chains presented below share a single source sample, sequenced in a study of blood T cell repertoires in COVID-19. Some clones are missing from TCRdb's copy, which holds only in-frame ones; the method was immunoSEQ multiplex PCR. The sample yields roughly 150,000 clones, roughly 85% seen once. The sample was PBMCs or T cells enriched from blood (not recorded which). These receptors originate from a man aged 45-60 years who had recovered from COVID-19.

This clone was seen more than once but under ten times. The chain has TRBV29-1 and TRBJ2-3; D is undetermined. Germline V gene lookup returns CDR1 SQVTM and CDR2 ANQGSEA. The CDR3 contains 11 residues. Trimming cost V 3 bases and J 5 bases, with 6 bases left between them. Here the CDR3 DNA reads TGCAGCGTTGATTCAGGAGATACGCAGTATTTT. Its translation is CSVDSGDTQYF.

This clone has only a few counts. This chain joins TRBV5-5 and TRBJ1-6; 9 bases map to TRBD1. CDR3 length: 15 amino acids. Germline V gene lookup returns CDR1 SGHKS and CDR2 YYEKEE (reference sequence). V lost 7 bases and J lost 7; bases outside the gene matches: 9. In DNA, the CDR3 is TGTGCCAGCGGTACCGGGACAGGGCACAATTCACCCCTCCACTTT. Translating it yields CASGTGTGHNSPLHF.

The chain joins TRBV28 to TRBJ2-2; D remains ambiguous. This CDR3 is built from 13 residues. V lost 5 bases and J 4 bases, leaving 8 bases between the germline ends. Germline CDR1 and CDR2: MDHEN and SYDVKM. The CDR3 bases are TGTGCCAGCAGTCTAGAGACCACCGGGGAGCTGTTTTTT. Encoded protein: CASSLETTGELFF. The entire variable domain, with the rest obtained from reference TRBV28 and TRBJ2-2, is as follows: DVKVTQSSRYLVKRTGEKVFLECVQDMDHENMFWYRQDPGLGLRLIYFSYDVKMKEKGDIPEGYSVSREKKERFSLILESASTNQTSMYLCASSLETTGELFFGEGSRLTVL.

V gene TRBV5-4 combines with J gene TRBJ2-3; tentative D call: TRBD1 (5 bases). V was trimmed by 2 bases and J by 1 base, leaving 11 bases between them. The CDR3 is 15 residues long. Germline V lookup: CDR1 SGHNT, CDR2 YYREEE (reference sequence). The CDR3 region has the DNA TGTGCCAGCAGCTTCGACAGCCGGCGCACAGATACGCAGTATTTT. This sequence encodes CASSFDSRRTDTQYF.

V gene TRBV6-2 or TRBV6-3 combines with J gene TRBJ2-2, with D possibly TRBD2 on 5 matching bases. Trimming pared 2 bases from V and 0 bases from J, leaving 13 bases between. There are 17 residues in the CDR3. Germline-derived CDR1 and CDR2 are MNHEY and SVGEGT. As DNA, the CDR3 is TGTGCCAGCAGTTACGGGGAGTCCTATTCGAACACCGGGGAGCTGTTTTTT. Translating it yields CASSYGESYSNTGELFF.

The chain couples TRBV7-2 to TRBJ1-5, with D possibly being TRBD1 (6 bases). Germline V gene data show CDR1 as SGHTA and CDR2 as FQGNSA. This CDR3 spans 15 amino acids. V lost 3 bases to trimming and J lost 2 bases, with 11 bases between them. This chain's CDR3 is CASSLNRVGNQPQHF. The CDR3 nucleotides are TGTGCCAGCAGCTTGAACAGGGTTGGCAATCAGCCCCAGCATTTT.

The rearrangement uses TRBV7-2 and TRBJ1-5, with 8 positions matching TRBD1. CDR3 size: 15 residues. V shed 1 base, J shed 4 bases, and the junction held 3 bases outside the gene matches. Germline V gives CDR1 SGHTA, CDR2 FQGNSA. CDR3: CASSLEGTGNQPQHF. CDR3 nucleotides: TGTGCCAGCAGCTTAGAGGGGACAGGTAATCAGCCCCAGCATTTT.

This chain's CDR3 is CASSLTSNQPQHF. In nucleotides, the CDR3 is TGTGCCAGCAGTTTAACAAGCAATCAGCCCCAGCATTTT. This chain joins TRBV12-3 or TRBV12-4 and TRBJ1-5; D unresolved. The V and J ends lost 2 bases and 1 base respectively, with 3 bases between them. This CDR3 is 13 amino acids long.

The chain is built from TRBV12-3 or TRBV12-4 and TRBJ1-2, with no clear D. V gave up 5 bases and J gave up 0 bases, with 7 bases separating them. This CDR3 region has 13 residues. The CDR3 protein is CASSRGSNYGYTF. CDR3 nucleotides: TGTGCCAGCAGTCGAGGATCTAACTATGGCTACACCTTC.

The chain joins TRBV5-5 to TRBJ2-5; D possibly corresponds to TRBD1 (6 bases). Germline V CDR1 and CDR2: SGHKS, YYEKEE (reference sequence). The CDR3 covers 18 residues. Trimming stripped 0 bases from V and 2 bases from J, with 20 bases between. Written as DNA, the CDR3 is TGTGCCAGCAGCTTGGAGGGCAGGGGAGCCGCTTTTCAAGAGACCCAGTACTTC. Translation: CASSLEGRGAAFQETQYF.

The J gene is TRBJ1-1, the V gene TRBV19; 10 nucleotides agree with TRBD1. The CDR3 runs 14 residues. V lost 5 bases to trimming and J lost 5 bases; unmatched junction nucleotides: 5. Germline CDR1 and CDR2: LNHDA and SQIVND (reference sequence). The CDR3 is CASSGGQGWTEAFF. In DNA form, the CDR3 reads TGTGCCAGTAGTGGGGGACAGGGGTGGACTGAAGCTTTCTTT. The whole variable domain, filled in from reference TRBV19 and TRBJ1-1, reads DGGITQSPKYLFRKEGQNVTLSCEQNLNHDAMYWYRQDPGQGLRLIYYSQIVNDFQKGDIAEGYSVSREKKESFPLTVTSAQKNPTAFYLCASSGGQGWTEAFFGQGTRLTVV.

This rearrangement joins TRBV27 to TRBJ2-2; possibly TRBD2 for D (5 bases). V was trimmed by 4 bases and J by 7 bases, leaving 19 bases between them. Germline-derived CDR1 and CDR2 are MNHEY and SMNVEV (reference sequence). The CDR3 runs to 16 residues. Written as DNA, the CDR3 is TGTGCCAGCAGTTCAGGATCACTAGTCTGGAACGGGGAGCTGTTTTTT. Amino acid sequence: CASSSGSLVWNGELFF.

The V gene is TRBV27, the J gene TRBJ1-5; TRBD1 aligns across 9 bases. The CDR3 extends over 15 amino acids. V was clipped by 4 bases and J by 6 bases; unmatched bases: 7. Germline CDR1 reads MNHEY; CDR2 reads SMNVEV (reference sequence). The CDR3 region is CASSSPGQGGQPQHF. In DNA, the CDR3 is TGTGCCAGCAGTTCGCCGGGACAGGGAGGTCAGCCCCAGCATTTT.

The genes are TRBV15 and TRBJ1-3; no reliable D call. The germline V gene has CDR1 LNHNV and CDR2 YYDKDF (reference sequence). This CDR3 has 16 amino acids. V shed 0 bases and J shed 4 bases, with 13 bases lying between them. The CDR3 region is CATSRDPGMGGNTIYF. The DNA of the CDR3 is TGTGCCACCAGCAGAGATCCGGGGATGGGAGGAAACACCATATATTTT.

The V call is TRBV18, the J call TRBJ2-7; D might be TRBD1 (5 bases). The V and J ends lost 3 bases and 3 bases respectively, with 18 bases between them. CDR1 and CDR2 from the germline V gene are KGHSH and LQKENI. This CDR3 is 16 amino acids long. This CDR3 reads CASSPSQAGINYEQYF. CDR3 DNA sequence: TGTGCCAGCTCACCCTCCCAGGCAGGGATAAACTACGAGCAGTACTTC.

This rearrangement joins TRBV7-3 to TRBJ2-2, with D possibly matching TRBD2 (5 bases). There are 13 residues in the CDR3. Per germline, CDR1 SGHTA and CDR2 FQGTGA. V lost 6 bases and J 5 bases, leaving 10 bases between the germline ends. CDR3 bases: TGTGCCAGCAGTCGGACTGGGACCGGGGAGCTGTTTTTT. Protein sequence: CASSRTGTGELFF.

This chain connects TRBV7-9 to TRBJ1-2; 9 bases agree with TRBD1. The V gene end was trimmed by 5 bases and the J gene end by 2 bases; junction bases not matched to a gene: 6. The CDR3 sequence is 15 residues long. CDR1 and CDR2 (germline): SEHNR, FQNEAQ (reference sequence). CDR3 protein: CASSHRTGDNYGYTF. CDR3 sequence (DNA): TGTGCCAGCAGCCACCGGACAGGGGACAACTATGGCTACACCTTC.

V gene TRBV28 combines with J gene TRBJ1-1; TRBD1 might be the D (5 bases). The CDR3 sequence is 13 residues long. The germline CDR1 and CDR2 sequences are MDHEN and SYDVKM. With 7 bases removed from V and 1 base from J, the gap between germline ends came to 10 bases. In DNA form, the CDR3 reads TGTGCCAGCATTTCGGGGGGGAACACTGAAGCTTTCTTT. Its protein product is CASISGGNTEAFF. The whole variable domain, remainder taken from reference TRBV28 and TRBJ1-1, is DVKVTQSSRYLVKRTGEKVFLECVQDMDHENMFWYRQDPGLGLRLIYFSYDVKMKEKGDIPEGYSVSREKKERFSLILESASTNQTSMYLCASISGGNTEAFFGQGTRLTVV.

This clone appeared a few times. This chain's CDR3 is CASSLPGRDTEAFF. The CDR3 DNA is TGTGCCAGCAGCTTACCCGGGAGGGACACTGAAGCTTTCTTT. The chain joins TRBV11-2 to TRBJ1-1; D is undetermined. CDR1 SGHAT and CDR2 FQNNGV come from the germline V gene. The CDR3 loop spans 14 amino acids. V lost 2 bases to trimming and J lost 3 bases, with 10 bases between them.

The chain joins TRBV30 to TRBJ1-3; a possible D gene is TRBD1 (6 bases). From germline, CDR1 is GTSNPN and CDR2 SVGIG (reference sequence). V was pared by 2 bases and J by 2 bases, with 7 bases between. The CDR3 length is 13 residues. DNA of the CDR3: TGTGCCTGGAGTTCAGGGGCTGGAAACACCATATATTTT. Translation gives CAWSSGAGNTIYF.

CDR3 amino acids: CASRRRQGGYGYTF. CDR3 coding DNA: TGTGCCAGCAGACGGCGACAGGGGGGCTATGGCTACACCTTC. The chain joins TRBV5-8 to TRBJ1-2, with TRBD1 matching over 9 bases. The V gene's germline CDR1 is SGHTS and CDR2 YDEGEE. The CDR3 has 14 residues. The V gene end was trimmed by 5 bases and the J gene end by 4 bases; junction bases not matched to a gene: 6.

V usage is TRBV9 and J usage is TRBJ2-3, with TRBD2 identical over 8 bases. V trimming: 0 bases; J trimming: 4 bases; junction bases outside the gene matches: 4. The CDR3 sequence is 15 residues long. Germline V gene lookup returns CDR1 SGDLS and CDR2 YYNGEE. The DNA of the CDR3 is TGTGCCAGCAGCGTAGAAGCGGGAGTTTCAGATACGCAGTATTTT. This encodes CASSVEAGVSDTQYF.

The chain is built from TRBV7-9 and TRBJ1-2; D is unresolved. CDR1 is SEHNR, CDR2 FQNEAQ, per germline (reference sequence). The V end was cut by 6 bases, the J end by 1 base, with 21 bases between. This CDR3 contains 17 residues. DNA for the CDR3: TGTGCCAGCAGTCCAGGAATGCCAGTCGGTTATAACTATGGCTACACCTTC. Translation: CASSPGMPVGYNYGYTF.

V is TRBV10-3 and J is TRBJ2-5, with D possibly matching TRBD2 (7 bases). The CDR3 totals 14 residues. CDR1 is ENHRY, CDR2 SYGVKD, per germline. The ends were cut back, 3 bases at V and 4 bases at J, with 12 bases in the middle. CDR3 protein: CAISDAGAGETQYF. The CDR3 DNA reads TGTGCCATCAGTGATGCGGGGGCAGGAGAGACCCAGTACTTC.